This T cell receptor (beta chain) was captured in a study of blood T cell repertoires in COVID-19. Across the study: Spain, Italy and the United States supplied samples that represented acute and convalescent COVID-19. T cells, B-cell-depleted T cells, or PBMCs provided the cDNA or gDNA that served as material.

Per the original data handling: It was from reference gene primer amplification that nucleated cell counts were estimated. TCRdb's copy holds only in-frame clones and misses some; the assay was immunoSEQ multiplex PCR. The V and J calls and clone size were taken over from that table, and D and trimming were inferred from the DNA. The sample holds 180,000 or so clones, around 85% seen once. The J segment lost 9 bases and the V segment lost 2 bases, leaving 13 bases of the junction unmatched. This CDR3 has 16 residues. Germline V gene data show CDR1 as MGHDK and CDR2 as SYGVNS. The sequencing sample was made of peripheral blood. This rearrangement joins TRBV25-1 to TRBJ1-2; 9 bases are shared with TRBD1. The clonotype originates from a man between 60 and 75 years old who had recovered from COVID-19. CDR3 amino acids: CASSELFTGGELSYTF. CDR3 in DNA: TGTGCCAGCAGTGAACTCTTCACAGGGGGCGAGCTAAGCTACACCTTC.